One and the same sample provided the 5 T cell receptor beta chains below, sequenced in a study of T-cell memory formation after mild COVID-19. TCRdb used MiXCR to reprocess the 5' RACE reads, holding one entry per CDR3 protein. The sample includes around 80,000 distinct CDR3 sequences, about 13% of them seen just once. The sequenced sample was PBMCs or a T cell subset sorted from them (not recorded which). The receptors were gathered from a man between 18 and 35 years old who had mild COVID-19 (a few samples of this study predate the infection). Cell type and time point are not known.

The CDR3 DNA is TGTGCCAGCAGCCCCCGGACCGTCTATGGCTACACCTTC. Translation gives CASSPRTVYGYTF. The V call is TRBV7-9, the J call TRBJ1-2; D not certain. Germline V CDR1 and CDR2: SEHNR, FQNEAQ (reference sequence). With 5 bases removed from V and 4 bases from J, the gap between germline ends came to 11 bases. This CDR3 region has 13 residues.

The V call is TRBV12-3 or TRBV12-4, the J call TRBJ1-4; TRBD1 aligns across 8 bases. The CDR3 has 18 amino acids. V shed 6 bases and J 4 bases; nucleotides not matched to a gene: 16. The CDR3 loop is CASRTEEGRGLGNEKLFF. In nucleotides, the CDR3 is TGTGCCAGCAGGACAGAGGAGGGCAGGGGGCTTGGTAATGAAAAACTGTTTTTT.

This clonotype was observed a few times. The CDR3 sequence is CASSQTGSGNTIYF. The CDR3 DNA follows: TGTGCCAGCAGCCAGACGGGGTCTGGAAACACCATATATTTT. This chain joins TRBV11-2 and TRBJ1-3; D is uncertain. Germline CDR1 is SGHAT and CDR2 is FQNNGV. V shed 5 bases and J shed 1 base, with 9 bases lying between them. This CDR3 has 14 amino acids. Together with reference TRBV11-2 and TRBJ1-3, the CDR3 gives the full variable domain: EAGVAQSPRYKIIEKRQSVAFWCNPISGHATLYWYQQILGQGPKLLIQFQNNGVVDDSQLPKDRFSAERLKGVDSTLKIQPAKLEDSAVYLCASSQTGSGNTIYFGEGSWLTVV.

This clonotype occurred a few times. J is TRBJ2-5 and V is TRBV28; weak D call: TRBD2 (6 bases). This CDR3 region has 14 residues. CDR1 is MDHEN, CDR2 SYDVKM, per germline. The germline V and J ends were trimmed by 2 bases and 2 bases, with 9 bases remaining between them. The CDR3 sequence is CASSLLANQETQYF. As DNA, the CDR3 is TGTGCCAGCAGTTTACTAGCGAATCAAGAGACCCAGTACTTC.

This clonotype was detected a few times. The chain links TRBV9 to TRBJ1-2; no clear D gene. The CDR3 is 12 amino acids. Germline V gene lookup returns CDR1 SGDLS and CDR2 YYNGEE. Trimming removed 4 bases at V and 1 base at J, with 5 bases between. CDR3 amino acids: CASSPSNYGYTF. The CDR3 DNA follows: TGTGCCAGCAGCCCCAGTAACTATGGCTACACCTTC.